This TCR beta chain was recorded in a study of spatial heterogeneity in lung cancer (dated by TCRdb to between 2018 and 2021). The study in broad terms: More beta-chain than alpha-chain transcripts were consistently detected, likely reflecting higher beta-chain transcript abundance. At surgery, hundreds of tumor regions, approximately 64 matched nontumor lung samples and 56 PBMC samples were TCR-sequenced for both alpha and beta chains. Nonsynonymous mutation counts, determined by whole-exome sequencing of tumor tissue, were related to TCR repertoire features. TCR alpha and beta repertoires were quantitatively compared across multiple tumor regions, matched nontumor lung and blood in non-small cell lung cancer. In the raw uncorrected reads, each unique combination of TCR and UMI appeared on average more than ten times.

The time point label for this specimen denotes: sample taken at primary tumor resection. For TCR sequencing, whole RNA was extracted from tumor and nontumor lung tissue, or from cryopreserved PBMC samples, and no cell sorting was done. Donors were some 78 patients with early-stage, untreated non-small cell lung cancer from the lung TRACERx cohort. A patient was chosen for TCR sequencing only when enough RNA was available from at least two tumor regions. The method was 5' RACE. Sequenced on a NextSeq 500. The TCR library protocol attached a unique molecular identifier to each TCR cDNA molecule to allow correction of PCR and sequencing errors. As for the original processing: TCR identification, UMI-based error correction and CDR3 extraction were all carried out with Decombinator tools. Expanded TCRs were defined as those above a frequency of 2 per 1,000, corresponding to the top 1% of the tumor frequency distribution. Each repertoire was subsampled 100 times to 5,000 TCRs, after which Renyi diversity was computed with the R vegan package. CDR3 similarity networks were built from amino acid triplet string-kernel similarity, with CDR3s being connected when pairwise similarity was above 0.82. TCRdb trimmed the raw reads at Q25, called clones with MiXCR and kept productive beta chains. CDR3 protein duplicates are merged, each entry listing the most common genes and DNA. The V and J calls, along with clone size, are taken from TCRdb and not from the paper's own processing. This sample has roughly 49,000 distinct CDR3 sequences in its table, and roughly 6.5% of those were observed once. Roughly 2.7% of the sample is in the top ten clones.

A few counts support this clonotype. No cognate antigen has been identified for it. Base quality data are lacking; no much larger clone is found one base away. Findings and caveats that apply to the study as a whole: Ubiquitous expanded tumor TCRs were detected in blood more often at tumor resection than at routine follow-up. Additional single-cell paired TCR alpha and beta sequencing was considered necessary to confirm, at a functional level, the hypothesis that regional TCRs recognize regional mutations.

CDR1 and CDR2 were assigned from the germline V gene as SGHTA and FQGNSA. The trim is 5 bases for V and 6 bases for J, with a gap of 22 bases between the germline ends. The CDR3 numbers 16 residues from cysteine through phenylalanine. The entry retains the CDR3 DNA only, 48 bases that are in frame from base 1. This TCR was sampled from a female donor with early-stage non-small cell lung cancer. The rearrangement joined TRBV7-2 to TRBJ1-1, with no confident D gene call. The sequences come from PBMCs, collected at surgery. The nucleotides are TGTGCCAGCAGCCATGGCCGCGGGCCAGCCCCTCCTGAAGCTTTCTTT. The encoded protein is CASSHGRGPAPPEAFF.